This TCR beta chain emerged from a study of shared clonotypes between healthy human individuals. To note about this clone: Its cognate antigen is unknown.

Overall study results and limits: It was the few donors that limited the genetic and exposure-history diversity represented. Shared clonotypes: about 5.3% naive CD4, around 3.4% naive CD8, 2.3% memory CD4, 0.4% memory CD8. An effect of sequencing depth on clonotype sharing among donors was expected. The study generally estimated greater richness for naive than memory subsets.

Generated by immunoSEQ multiplex PCR, the TCRdb table keeps only in-frame clones and is missing some. There are about 2 million clones in the sample; 85% to 95% occur only once, and about 0.13% lies in the top ten. CDR1 and CDR2 from the germline V gene are SGHRS and YFSETQ. Trimming took off 6 bases at V and 5 bases at J, with 14 bases between the two ends. The CDR3 sequence is 13 residues long. The material sequenced was naive CD4+ T cells sorted from blood. Documented subset: CD45RA+ positively selected. The chain links TRBV5-1 to TRBJ1-1; no clear D. This clonotype was obtained from a man between 18 and 35 years old in good health. The CDR3, as DNA: TGCGCCAGCACCGAGGAGCCCGTAACTGAAGCTTTCTTT. Translating it yields CASTEEPVTEAFF.